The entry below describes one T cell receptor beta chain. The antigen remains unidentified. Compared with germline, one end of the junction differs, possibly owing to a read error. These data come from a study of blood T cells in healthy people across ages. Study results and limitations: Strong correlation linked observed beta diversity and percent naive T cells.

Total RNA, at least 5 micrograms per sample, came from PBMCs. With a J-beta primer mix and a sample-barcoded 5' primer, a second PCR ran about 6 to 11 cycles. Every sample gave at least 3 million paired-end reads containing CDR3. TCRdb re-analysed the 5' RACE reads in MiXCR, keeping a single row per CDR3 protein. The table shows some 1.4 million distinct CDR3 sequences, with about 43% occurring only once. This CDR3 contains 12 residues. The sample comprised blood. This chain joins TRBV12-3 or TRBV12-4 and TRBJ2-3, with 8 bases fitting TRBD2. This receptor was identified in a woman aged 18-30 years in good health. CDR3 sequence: CASTGGAYTQYF. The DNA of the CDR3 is TGTGCTAGCACCGGGGGGGCTTATACGCAGTATTTT.